This is a list of T cell receptor beta chains from one sample in a study of T cells in Graves' hyperthyroidism and ophthalmopathy. TCRdb analysed the multiplex PCR reads with MiXCR anew, one entry per CDR3 protein. Of fewer than 400,000 distinct CDR3 sequences in the sample, about 25% were seen once. The sample taken for sequencing was blood. These receptors were obtained from a man aged 50 to 59 with Graves' hyperthyroidism. Each CDR3 is given with its conserved first and last residue. A D gene is named only where the DNA matches it firmly. Part of the rows lack a size; the others show once, few, many or a class for expanded clones.

clone_size d_call j_call v_call cdr3_nt cdr3_aa
NA TRBD1 TRBJ1-1 TRBV30 TGTGCCTGGAGATACAGGGGGCGGAACACTGAAGCTTTCTTT CAWRYRGRNTEAFF
many NA TRBJ2-7 TRBV5-1 TGCGCCAGCAGCCCAGGCTCAGGGAGCCGCGAGCAGTACTTC CASSPGSGSREQYF
many TRBD1 TRBJ2-5 TRBV7-8 TGTGCCAGCAGCTCCCAGACAGGGTTATGGGAGACCCAGTACTTC CASSSQTGLWETQYF
few NA TRBJ1-2 TRBV19 TGTGCCAGTAGAAAACTCGGTGTGGGCTATGGCTACACCTTC CASRKLGVGYGYTF
NA NA TRBJ1-1 TRBV13 TGTGCCAGCAGCCTAAGACTGGGGAAGAACACTGAAGCTTTCTTT CASSLRLGKNTEAFF
many NA TRBJ2-7 TRBV6-1 TGTGCCAGCGGTCAGGGGAAGCAGTACTTC CASGQGKQYF
NA NA TRBJ1-3 TRBV14 TGTGCCAGCAGCCCTCAGCTAATCTCTGGAAACACCATATATTTT CASSPQLISGNTIYF
many NA TRBJ2-7 TRBV7-9 TGTGCCAGCAGCTCCCGGAACCGGGACTCCTCCTACGAGCAGTACTTC CASSSRNRDSSYEQYF
few NA TRBJ2-2 TRBV28 TGTGCCAGCAGTTCGGACCGAGGCAAGGGCACCGGGGAGCTGTTTTTT CASSSDRGKGTGELFF
many TRBD1 TRBJ2-5 TRBV28 TGTGCCAGCAGTTCCACGACAGGGCTCGACCAAGAGACCCAGTACTTC CASSSTTGLDQETQYF
NA TRBD1 TRBJ2-3 TRBV19 TGTGCCAGTAGTATAGAGGGACAGAGCGGCGTCGATACGCAGTATTTT CASSIEGQSGVDTQYF
few NA TRBJ2-7 TRBV19 TGTGCCAGTAGTATAACTAAGGTCCCGTCTTACGAGCAGTACTTC CASSITKVPSYEQYF
NA NA TRBJ2-3 TRBV15 TGTGCCACCAGCATAAGGACTACCAGCTCAGATACGCAGTATTTT CATSIRTTSSDTQYF
few NA TRBJ1-5 TRBV11-2 TGTGCCAGCAGCCCAAACAGAAATCAGCCCCAGCATTTT CASSPNRNQPQHF
NA NA TRBJ2-5 TRBV28 TGTGCCAGCAGTTGGACCCAAGAGACCCAGTACTTC CASSWTQETQYF
many NA TRBJ2-7 TRBV3-1 TGTGCCAGCAGCCAAGATGGCGGCTACGAGCAGTACTTC CASSQDGGYEQYF
NA TRBD1 TRBJ2-7 TRBV7-2 TGTGCCAGCAGCACGGACAGGGGGCGCCCCGAGCAGTACTTC CASSTDRGRPEQYF
many NA TRBJ2-4 TRBV5-1 TGCGCCAGCAGCTTGGGTGGGCAGACTGTGCGCATAAACATTCAGTACTTC CASSLGGQTVRINIQYF
many TRBD1 TRBJ2-5 TRBV28 TGTGCCAGCAGCCGTACAGGGGAGGAGACCCAGTACTTC CASSRTGEETQYF
NA NA TRBJ2-3 TRBV7-3 TGTGCCAGCAGCTCCACCCCCGCGACTAGCACAGATACGCAGTATTTT CASSSTPATSTDTQYF
many NA TRBJ2-5 TRBV11-2 TGTGCCAGCAGCCCCGAACAGGGAGGGCGCCGAGAGACCCAGTACTTC CASSPEQGGRRETQYF